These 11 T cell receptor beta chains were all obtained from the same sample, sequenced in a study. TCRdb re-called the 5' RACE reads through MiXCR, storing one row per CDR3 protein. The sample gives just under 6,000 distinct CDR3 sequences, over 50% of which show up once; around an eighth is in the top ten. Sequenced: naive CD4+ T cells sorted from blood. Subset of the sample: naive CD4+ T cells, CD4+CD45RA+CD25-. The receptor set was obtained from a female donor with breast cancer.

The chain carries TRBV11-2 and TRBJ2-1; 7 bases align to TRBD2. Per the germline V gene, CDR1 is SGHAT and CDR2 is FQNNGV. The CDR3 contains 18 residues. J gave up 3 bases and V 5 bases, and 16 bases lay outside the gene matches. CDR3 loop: CASSPRRAPLAVYNEQFF. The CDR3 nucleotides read TGTGCCAGCAGCCCCCGACGGGCTCCGCTAGCGGTCTACAATGAGCAGTTCTTC.

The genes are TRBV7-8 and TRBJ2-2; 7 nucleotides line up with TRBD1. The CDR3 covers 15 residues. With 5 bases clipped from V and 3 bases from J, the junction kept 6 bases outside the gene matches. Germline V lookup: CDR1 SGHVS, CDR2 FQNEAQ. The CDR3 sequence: CASSTQGHDTGELFF. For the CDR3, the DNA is TGTGCCAGCAGCACACAGGGGCACGACACCGGGGAGCTGTTTTTT.

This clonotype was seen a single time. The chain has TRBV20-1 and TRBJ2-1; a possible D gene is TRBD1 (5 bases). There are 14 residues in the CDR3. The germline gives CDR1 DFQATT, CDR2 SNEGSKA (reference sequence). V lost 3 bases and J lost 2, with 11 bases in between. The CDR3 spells CSARAGIAYNEQFF. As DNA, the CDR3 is TGCAGTGCTAGGGCAGGGATCGCCTACAATGAGCAGTTCTTC.

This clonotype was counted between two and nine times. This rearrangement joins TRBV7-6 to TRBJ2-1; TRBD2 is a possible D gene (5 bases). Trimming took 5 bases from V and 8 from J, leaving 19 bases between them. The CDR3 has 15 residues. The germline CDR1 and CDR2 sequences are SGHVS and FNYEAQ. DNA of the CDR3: TGTGCCAGCAGCGGGAACGAGGGCTGGACCCATGAGCAGTTCTTC. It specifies CASSGNEGWTHEQFF.

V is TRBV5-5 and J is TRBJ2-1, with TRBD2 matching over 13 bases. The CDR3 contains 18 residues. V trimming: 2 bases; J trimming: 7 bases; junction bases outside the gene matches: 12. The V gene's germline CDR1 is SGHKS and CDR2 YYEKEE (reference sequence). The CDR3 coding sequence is TGTGCCAGCAGCTTCACGTTTCCCGGGACTAGCGGGAAAAATGAGCAGTTCTTC. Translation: CASSFTFPGTSGKNEQFF. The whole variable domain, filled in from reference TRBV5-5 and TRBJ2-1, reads DAGVTQSPTHLIKTRGQQVTLRCSPISGHKSVSWYQQVLGQGPQFIFQYYEKEERGRGNFPDRFSARQFPNYSSELNVNALLLGDSALYLCASSFTFPGTSGKNEQFFGPGTRLTVL.

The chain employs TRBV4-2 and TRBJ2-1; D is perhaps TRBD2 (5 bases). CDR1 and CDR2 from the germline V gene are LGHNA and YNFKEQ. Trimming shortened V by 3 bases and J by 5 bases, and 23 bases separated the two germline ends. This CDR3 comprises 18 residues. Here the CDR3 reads CASSQEYGDGEKHNEQFF. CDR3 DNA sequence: TGTGCCAGCAGCCAGGAATATGGAGACGGGGAGAAGCACAATGAGCAGTTCTTC.

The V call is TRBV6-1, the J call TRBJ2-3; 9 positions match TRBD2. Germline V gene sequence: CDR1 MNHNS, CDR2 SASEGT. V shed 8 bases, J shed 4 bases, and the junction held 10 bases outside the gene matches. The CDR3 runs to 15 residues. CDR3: CASGVVAGGADTQYF. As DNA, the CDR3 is TGTGCCAGCGGAGTAGTGGCGGGGGGGGCAGATACGCAGTATTTT.

CDR3 amino acids: CSAARQGVQETQYF. The CDR3 DNA follows: TGCAGTGCGGCAAGACAGGGAGTTCAAGAGACCCAGTACTTC. V is TRBV20-1 and J is TRBJ2-5; 7 bases map to TRBD1. The CDR3 consists of 14 residues. CDR1 is DFQATT, CDR2 SNEGSKA, per germline (reference sequence). V trimming: 6 bases; J trimming: 2 bases; junction bases outside the gene matches: 9.

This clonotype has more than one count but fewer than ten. CDR3 residues: CASTRGHPRADTQYF. For the CDR3, the DNA is TGTGCCAGCACCCGAGGGCATCCAAGGGCAGATACGCAGTATTTT. V gene TRBV12-3 or TRBV12-4 combines with J gene TRBJ2-3; possible D gene TRBD2, 5 bases. The germline V and J ends were trimmed by 7 bases and 4 bases, with 18 bases remaining between them. The CDR3 has 15 residues.

CDR3 bases: TGTGCCAGCAGCCAAGAGGGGACAGGAGTGAACACTGAAGCTTTCTTT. Residues: CASSQEGTGVNTEAFF. The chain joins TRBV4-2 to TRBJ1-1, with 8 bases matching TRBD1. Germline V CDR1 and CDR2: LGHNA, YNFKEQ. J gave up 0 bases and V 0 bases, and 3 bases lay outside the gene matches. The CDR3 is 16 residues long.

This CDR3 is CASSSTTQLSSTDTQYF. The CDR3 nucleotides read TGTGCCAGCAGTTCGACGACACAACTGTCTAGCACAGATACGCAGTATTTT. The J gene is TRBJ2-3, the V gene TRBV27; D ambiguous. The CDR3 extends over 17 amino acids. V was shortened by 4 bases and J by 0 bases, with 17 bases between the two germline ends. The V gene's germline CDR1 is MNHEY and CDR2 SMNVEV (reference sequence).